Following are 29 T cell receptor beta chains from one sample sequenced in a study of blood T cells in healthy people across ages. It was with a sample-barcoded 5' primer and a J-beta primer mix that a second PCR of roughly 7 to 11 cycles was run. One entry per CDR3 protein results from TCRdb running MiXCR on the 5' RACE reads. The sample yields more than 800,000 distinct CDR3 sequences, more than 25% seen once. The sample comprised blood. Every receptor here comes from a woman older than 75 in good health.

In its sample, this clonotype was seen many times. The rearrangement links TRBV9 to TRBJ1-3; D remains unclear. V lost 4 bases to trimming and J lost 1 base, with 9 bases between them. The CDR3 runs 14 residues. Germline CDR1 reads SGDLS; CDR2 reads YYNGEE. The CDR3 is CASSPDVSGNTIYF. DNA of the CDR3: TGTGCCAGCAGCCCAGATGTTTCTGGAAACACCATATATTTT.

V gene TRBV28 combines with J gene TRBJ1-5; D is perhaps TRBD1 (6 bases). V lost 6 bases, J lost 3 bases, and 27 bases lay in between. Per the germline V gene, CDR1 is MDHEN and CDR2 is SYDVKM. The CDR3 spans 19 residues. The CDR3 loop is CASRPGVGTGALINQPQHF. The CDR3 DNA reads as TGTGCCAGCAGGCCGGGGGTGGGTACGGGGGCGTTGATCAATCAGCCCCAGCATTTT. The full variable domain, with the rest looked up from reference TRBV28 and TRBJ1-5, is DVKVTQSSRYLVKRTGEKVFLECVQDMDHENMFWYRQDPGLGLRLIYFSYDVKMKEKGDIPEGYSVSREKKERFSLILESASTNQTSMYLCASRPGVGTGALINQPQHFGDGTRLSIL.

In its sample, this clonotype was seen many times. The V call is TRBV6-2 or TRBV6-3, the J call TRBJ1-1, with D unresolved. CDR1 is MNHEY, CDR2 SVGEGT, per germline. Trimming shortened V by 9 bases and J by 0 bases, and 11 bases separated the two germline ends. The CDR3 has 13 residues. DNA of the CDR3: TGTGCCAGTTCCTCCAGTTTGAACACTGAAGCTTTCTTT. This translates into CASSSSLNTEAFF.

This clonotype was recorded many times. The rearrangement uses TRBV5-5 and TRBJ1-2; D perhaps matches TRBD1 (5 bases). Germline lookup yields CDR1 SGHKS and CDR2 YYEKEE (reference sequence). The CDR3 has 14 residues. Trimming took 3 bases from V and 7 from J, leaving 16 bases between them. The CDR3 coding sequence is TGTGCCAGCAGCTCGAGCGGTGGGGCAGTTGGCTACACCTTC. This gives the protein CASSSSGGAVGYTF. The variable domain in full, completed from reference TRBV5-5 and TRBJ1-2, reads DAGVTQSPTHLIKTRGQQVTLRCSPISGHKSVSWYQQVLGQGPQFIFQYYEKEERGRGNFPDRFSARQFPNYSSELNVNALLLGDSALYLCASSSSGGAVGYTFGSGTRLTVV.

This clonotype was seen a few times. The chain joins TRBV6-6 to TRBJ2-5; 10 bases line up with TRBD2. The CDR3 contains 14 residues. The germline gives CDR1 MNHNY, CDR2 SVGAGI (reference sequence). V shed 4 bases and J 2 bases; nucleotides not matched to a gene: 1. The CDR3: CASSFSGRQETQYF. The CDR3 region has the DNA TGTGCCAGCAGTTTTAGCGGGAGGCAAGAGACCCAGTACTTC.

This clonotype has ten or more counts. This rearrangement joins TRBV7-2 to TRBJ2-3, with unresolved D. Germline loops: CDR1 SGHTA, CDR2 FQGNSA. Trimming removed 5 bases at V and 6 bases at J, with 9 bases between. The CDR3 covers 12 residues. This chain's CDR3 is CASSRRADTQYF. The CDR3, as DNA: TGTGCCAGCAGCCGCCGAGCGGATACGCAGTATTTT.

V is TRBV5-1 and J is TRBJ2-3, with 11 bases fitting TRBD2. This CDR3 comprises 17 residues. Germline V lookup: CDR1 SGHRS, CDR2 YFSETQ. The ends lost 4 bases at V and 4 bases at J; junction bases unmatched: 11. CDR3 protein: CASSAFGSGGAADTQYF. For the CDR3, the DNA is TGCGCCAGCAGCGCGTTTGGTAGCGGGGGGGCCGCAGATACGCAGTATTTT.

The J gene is TRBJ2-2, the V gene TRBV10-1, with D tentatively TRBD1 (5 bases). This CDR3 is built from 14 residues. Trimming took 7 bases from V and 2 from J, leaving 11 bases between them. CDR1 is WNHNN and CDR2 is SYGVQD in the germline V gene (reference sequence). In nucleotides, the CDR3 is TGCGCCAGCATGCTGGACAAAAACACCGGGGAGCTGTTTTTT. Encoded protein: CASMLDKNTGELFF.

Comment on this clonotype: This sequence may be a read error, since a much larger clone differs from it by one base. V usage is TRBV20-1 and J usage is TRBJ1-5; D perhaps matches TRBD1 (5 bases). CDR1 is DFQATT, CDR2 SNEGSKA, per germline (reference sequence). This CDR3 spans 13 amino acids. V was shortened by 1 base and J by 3 bases, with 7 bases between the two germline ends. The CDR3: CSARGQFNQPQHF. CDR3 nucleotide sequence: TGCAGTGCTAGAGGACAGTTCAATCAGCCCCAGCATTTT.

This clonotype was seen many times. The rearrangement links TRBV21-1 to TRBJ2-5; the table's D call, TRBD1, has no DNA check behind it. TRBV21-1 is shown as a pseudogene. This CDR3 is 14 amino acids long. The CDR3 nucleotides are TGTGCCAGCGCCTGGACAGGGGAGAGGGAGACCCAGTACTTC. Its translation is CASAWTGERETQYF.

In its sample, this clonotype was seen a few times. The chain links TRBV3-1 to TRBJ2-1, with 11 bases aligning to TRBD2. Germline CDR1 LGHDT, CDR2 YNNKEL (reference sequence). The CDR3 consists of 15 residues. V lost 5 bases and J lost 7; bases outside the gene matches: 7. CDR3 coding DNA: TGTGCCAGCAGCTATAGCGGGGGGGCCCAGAATGAGCAGTTCTTC. This gives the protein CASSYSGGAQNEQFF.

This clonotype was observed at least ten times. The genes are TRBV20-1 and TRBJ2-6, with D maybe TRBD1 (5 bases). The V gene lost 6 bases and the J gene lost 0 bases, with 9 bases spanning the gap. The CDR3 extends over 14 amino acids. Germline CDR1 is DFQATT and CDR2 is SNEGSKA (reference sequence). The CDR3 is CSARQGSGANVLTF. The DNA of the CDR3 is TGCAGTGCGCGTCAGGGCTCTGGGGCCAACGTCCTGACTTTC.

There are many counts of this clonotype. The chain recombines TRBV29-1 with TRBJ1-2; TRBD1 matches at 9 bases. Looked up from germline, CDR1 is SQVTM and CDR2 is ANQGSEA. The CDR3 is 18 amino acids. V gave up 2 bases and J gave up 2 bases; unmatched junction bases: 15. The CDR3 loop reads CSVENPPGQGLSNYGYTF. CDR3 nucleotides: TGCAGCGTTGAAAACCCTCCGGGACAGGGATTGTCGAACTATGGCTACACCTTC.

V and J are TRBV5-8 and TRBJ2-5; D uncertain. This CDR3 has 15 amino acids. CDR1 is SGHTS, CDR2 YDEGEE, per germline. V was pared by 4 bases and J by 2 bases, with 15 bases between. CDR3 in DNA: TGTGCCAGCAGCCCCCTCGTGCGGCCTCAAGAGACCCAGTACTTC. As protein: CASSPLVRPQETQYF. Combining the CDR3 with reference TRBV5-8 and TRBJ2-5 gives the whole variable domain EAGVTQSPTHLIKTRGQQATLRCSPISGHTSVYWYQQALGLGLQFLLWYDEGEERNRGNFPPRFSGRQFPNYSSELNVNALELEDSALYLCASSPLVRPQETQYFGPGTRLLVL.

Notes on this clonotype: A much larger clone lies one base from this, so it may be a read error. The genes are TRBV30 and TRBJ1-2; TRBD1 is a possible D gene (5 bases). The CDR3 consists of 13 residues. Germline CDR1 and CDR2: GTSNPN and SVGIG (reference sequence). The CDR3 DNA reads as TGTGTCTGCGCGGGACGTCGAAACTATGGCTACACCTTC. This gives the protein CVCAGRRNYGYTF. Based on the CDR3 plus reference TRBV30 and TRBJ1-2, the full variable domain is SQTIHQWPATLVQPVGSPLSLECTVEGTSNPNLYWYRQAAGRGLQLLFYSVGIGQISSEVPQNLSASRPQDRQFILSSKKLLLSDSGFYLCVCAGRRNYGYTFGSGTRLTVV.

V usage is TRBV20-1 and J usage is TRBJ2-1; D is uncertain. V lost 0 bases and J lost 6, with 6 bases in between. CDR3 length: 12 residues. Per the germline V gene, CDR1 is DFQATT and CDR2 is SNEGSKA (reference sequence). The CDR3 sequence: CSARDQVNEQFF. In nucleotides, the CDR3 is TGCAGTGCTAGAGACCAGGTCAATGAGCAGTTCTTC.

J is TRBJ1-5 and V is TRBV18, with D perhaps TRBD1 (6 bases). This CDR3 spans 14 amino acids. Per germline, CDR1 KGHSH and CDR2 LQKENI. The V and J ends lost 6 bases and 5 bases respectively, with 14 bases between them. In DNA form, the CDR3 reads TGTGCCAGCTCCTCAGGGGCTCGTTATCAGCCCCAGCATTTT. Residues: CASSSGARYQPQHF.

This chain links TRBV29-1 with TRBJ1-1; 8 bases agree with TRBD1. The trim removed 7 bases at V and 4 bases at J, leaving 14 bases unmatched. Germline CDR1 is SQVTM and CDR2 is ANQGSEA. The CDR3 consists of 15 residues. The DNA for the CDR3 is TGCAGCGCCACTGGCTCAGGGGGCTCGGGCACTGAAGCTTTCTTT. This encodes CSATGSGGSGTEAFF.

This clonotype was seen repeatedly, ten times or more. The chain employs TRBV20-1 and TRBJ2-1, with 9 bases matching TRBD2. V lost 0 bases and J lost 5; bases outside the gene matches: 8. The CDR3 runs 16 residues. CDR1 and CDR2 from the germline V gene are DFQATT and SNEGSKA (reference sequence). In DNA form, the CDR3 reads TGCAGTGCTAGAGATGTGCGGGGGGGCGGTCACAATGAGCAGTTCTTC. It yields the protein CSARDVRGGGHNEQFF.

In this sample, this clonotype turned up a few times. V is TRBV7-2 and J is TRBJ1-5; no definite D call. Trimming cost V 1 base and J 2 bases, with 9 bases left between them. CDR1 SGHTA and CDR2 FQGNSA come from the germline V gene. CDR3 length: 15 residues. The CDR3 region has the DNA TGTGCCAGCAGCTTAGAGGTGGGTGGCAATCAGCCCCAGCATTTT. Protein sequence: CASSLEVGGNQPQHF.

This clonotype was found many times. This chain uses TRBV12-3 or TRBV12-4 with TRBJ1-4; possibly TRBD1 for D (5 bases). The CDR3 totals 14 residues. The V gene lost 3 bases and the J gene lost 7 bases, with 12 bases spanning the gap. The chain's CDR3 is CASSFGGGVEKLFF. The CDR3 nucleotides read TGTGCCAGCAGTTTCGGCGGGGGAGTTGAAAAACTGTTTTTT.

This clonotype has a count of ten or more. J is TRBJ2-7 and V is TRBV20-1, with D perhaps assigned TRBD1 or TRBD2 (5 bases each). Germline V lookup: CDR1 DFQATT, CDR2 SNEGSKA (reference sequence). Trimming stripped 3 bases from V and 9 bases from J, with 21 bases between. The CDR3 is 14 amino acids. In DNA, the CDR3 is TGCAGTGCTAGTGTGGGGAGCGCCCACCAGGGGCAGTACTTC. It translates to CSASVGSAHQGQYF.

The V gene is TRBV6-5, the J gene TRBJ1-3; possible D gene TRBD1, 6 bases. Germline V CDR1 and CDR2: MNHEY, SVGAGI. Trimming stripped 6 bases from V and 5 bases from J, with 17 bases between. CDR3 length: 15 amino acids. This chain's CDR3 is CASSRNRADRNTIYF. Here the CDR3 DNA reads TGTGCCAGCAGCCGGAACAGGGCGGACCGAAACACCATATATTTT.

This clonotype turned up a few times. V gene TRBV27 combines with J gene TRBJ2-1, with 14 positions matching TRBD2. Per the germline V gene, CDR1 is MNHEY and CDR2 is SMNVEV (reference sequence). V lost 4 bases to trimming and J lost 3 bases; unmatched junction nucleotides: 11. CDR3 size: 19 residues. CDR3 coding DNA: TGTGCCAGCAGTTCGGAAGGGATGGGACTAGCGGGGGTCTACAATGAGCAGTTCTTC. It translates to CASSSEGMGLAGVYNEQFF.

In its sample, this clonotype was seen many times. The V gene is TRBV7-2, the J gene TRBJ2-1, with a weak D call TRBD1 (5 bases). Trimming removed 5 bases at V and 8 bases at J, with 13 bases between. The CDR3 consists of 13 residues. The germline CDR1 and CDR2 sequences are SGHTA and FQGNSA. This CDR3 reads CASSPSRVDEQFF. The CDR3 DNA reads TGTGCCAGCAGCCCATCCAGGGTCGATGAGCAGTTCTTC.

In this sample, this clonotype turned up a few times. The chain employs TRBV7-2 and TRBJ2-2, with D uncertain. Trimming left V 6 bases short and J 5 bases short, with 16 bases between. The CDR3 spans 15 residues. CDR1 is SGHTA and CDR2 is FQGNSA in the germline V gene. CDR3 nucleotide sequence: TGTGCCAGCAGACATCTTGATACAAGGACCGGGGAGCTGTTTTTT. Translation: CASRHLDTRTGELFF.

Details on this clonotype: This may be a read error: a much more frequent sequence differs by one nucleotide. J is TRBJ2-7 and V is TRBV5-1; the D is unclear. The CDR3 extends over 14 amino acids. The germline gives CDR1 SGHRS, CDR2 YFSETQ. The CDR3 coding sequence is TGCGCCAGCAGCTTTTTTCAGAACTCCTACGTGCAGTACTTC. Its translation: CASSFFQNSYVQYF.

This clonotype was seen ten or more times. This chain uses TRBV20-1 with TRBJ2-7; weak D call: TRBD2 (7 bases). The V end was cut by 0 bases, the J end by 1 base, with 16 bases between. The CDR3 length is 16 residues. CDR1 is DFQATT and CDR2 is SNEGSKA in the germline V gene (reference sequence). CDR3 DNA sequence: TGCAGTGCTAGAGATGTTCCCGGGGGGCCGTCCTACGAGCAGTACTTC. Translation gives CSARDVPGGPSYEQYF.

This clonotype was seen only a few times. The CDR3 reads CASSLELEAFF. CDR3 DNA sequence: TGTGCCAGCAGCTTAGAGCTTGAAGCTTTCTTT. The rearrangement joins TRBV7-9 to TRBJ1-1; no clear D gene. The germline V and J ends were trimmed by 1 base and 7 bases, with 4 bases remaining between them. CDR3 size: 11 residues. CDR1 and CDR2 from the germline V gene are SEHNR and FQNEAQ (reference sequence).